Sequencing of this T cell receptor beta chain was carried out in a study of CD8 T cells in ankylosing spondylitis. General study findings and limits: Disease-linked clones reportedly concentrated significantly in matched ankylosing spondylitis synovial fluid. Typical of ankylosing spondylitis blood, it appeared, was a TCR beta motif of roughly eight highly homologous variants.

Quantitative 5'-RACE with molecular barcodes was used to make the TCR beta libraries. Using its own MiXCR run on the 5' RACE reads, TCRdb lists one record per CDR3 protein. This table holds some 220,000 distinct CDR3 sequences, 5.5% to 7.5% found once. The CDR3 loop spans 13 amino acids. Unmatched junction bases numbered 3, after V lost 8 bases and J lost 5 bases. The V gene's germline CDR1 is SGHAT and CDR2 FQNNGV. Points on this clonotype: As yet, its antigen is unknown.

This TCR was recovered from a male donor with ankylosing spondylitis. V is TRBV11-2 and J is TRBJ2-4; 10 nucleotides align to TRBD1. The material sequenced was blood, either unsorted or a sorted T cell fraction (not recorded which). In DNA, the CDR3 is TGTGCCAGCCGCGGGACAGGGGAAAACATTCAGTACTTC. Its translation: CASRGTGENIQYF.